A selection of T cell receptor beta chains follows, all from one sample in a study of siplizumab effects on memory and regulatory T cells. Method: immunoSEQ multiplex PCR; TCRdb's copy keeps in-frame clones and lacks some. The sample holds some 100,000 clones, nearly 95% seen once. The sequenced sample was non-Treg CD4+ T cells sorted from blood. The receptors here all came from a human donor in good health. CDR3s include the opening cysteine and the closing phenylalanine or tryptophan. Each record gives: V gene, D gene, J gene, CDR3 DNA, CDR3 protein. The D gene is left open where the match is weak.

V: TRBV7-2; D: .; J: TRBJ1-2; DNA: TGTGCCAGCAGCTTGGACAGTCTCTCCTATGGCTACACCTTC; CDR3: CASSLDSLSYGYTF
V: TRBV7-3; D: .; J: TRBJ2-2; DNA: TGTGCCAGCAGCTTAACGACAGATACCGGGGAGCTGTTTTTT; CDR3: CASSLTTDTGELFF
V: TRBV5-6; D: .; J: TRBJ1-1; DNA: TGTGCCAGCAGCAGGGGAGCGAACACTGAAGCTTTCTTT; CDR3: CASSRGANTEAFF
V: TRBV14; D: TRBD2; J: TRBJ2-1; DNA: TGTGCCAGCAGCCAATTCATGGTAGCGGGGCCTAGCTCCTACAATGAGCAGTTCTTC; CDR3: CASSQFMVAGPSSYNEQFF
V: TRBV18; D: .; J: TRBJ2-7; DNA: TGTGCCAGCTCACCTCCGGGACGGAGCTACGAGCAGTACTTC; CDR3: CASSPPGRSYEQYF
V: TRBV9; D: .; J: TRBJ1-5; DNA: TGTGCCAGCAGCCCGGGGGGCGGGAACAATCAGCCCCAGCATTTT; CDR3: CASSPGGGNNQPQHF
V: TRBV7-2; D: TRBD1; J: TRBJ1-4; DNA: TGTGCCAGCAGCGCCGGCGGGACAGAGAATGAAAAACTGTTTTTT; CDR3: CASSAGGTENEKLFF
V: TRBV5-5; D: .; J: TRBJ2-5; DNA: TGTGCCAGCAGCTTGTCGGGACAATACCAAGAGACCCAGTACTTC; CDR3: CASSLSGQYQETQYF
V: TRBV7-2; D: .; J: TRBJ1-1; DNA: TGTGCCAGCAGCACTGACACCAGGTGGAAACGGGAAGCTTTCTTT; CDR3: CASSTDTRWKREAFF
V: TRBV30; D: TRBD2; J: TRBJ2-7; DNA: TGTGCCTGGAGACGGGGACTAGCGGCCTCCTACGAGCAGTACTTC; CDR3: CAWRRGLAASYEQYF
V: TRBV5-1; D: .; J: TRBJ1-6; DNA: TGCGCCAGCAGCTTGGCCGGGACAAAGTATAATTCACCCCTCCACTTT; CDR3: CASSLAGTKYNSPLHF
V: TRBV6-5; D: .; J: TRBJ1-5; DNA: TGTGCCAGCAGTCTGACCGGAGGAGGCAATCAGCCCCAGCATTTT; CDR3: CASSLTGGGNQPQHF
V: TRBV28; D: TRBD1; J: TRBJ1-3; DNA: TGTGCCAGCAGTACATCGGGACAGGGAGTCGGAAACACCATATATTTT; CDR3: CASSTSGQGVGNTIYF
V: TRBV7-9; D: TRBD1; J: TRBJ2-1; DNA: TGTGCCAGCAGCTCTTACAGGGGATACAATGAGCAGTTCTTC; CDR3: CASSSYRGYNEQFF
V: TRBV29-1; D: .; J: TRBJ2-5; DNA: TGCAGCGTTGAGGAGACCCAGTACTTC; CDR3: CSVEETQYF
V: TRBV5-1; D: .; J: TRBJ2-2; DNA: TGCGCCAGCAGCTTGGACGGGCCCAACACCGGGGAGCTGTTTTTT; CDR3: CASSLDGPNTGELFF
V: TRBV29-1; D: .; J: TRBJ2-3; DNA: TGCAGCGTCCACCGAGGGGTTAGCACAGATACGCAGTATTTT; CDR3: CSVHRGVSTDTQYF